One sample yielded the 8 T cell receptor beta chains listed below, sequenced in a study of CD8 T cells in ankylosing spondylitis. TCRdb fed the 5' RACE reads into MiXCR, producing one record per CDR3 protein. The sample carries approximately 520,000 distinct CDR3 sequences, about 5.2% recorded once. Whole-study findings and limits: Characteristic of ankylosing spondylitis blood, it appeared, was a TCR beta motif comprising roughly eight highly homologous variants.

Their recognized antigens are unknown. Sequencing was performed on blood, either unsorted or a sorted T cell fraction (not recorded which). These receptors all stem from a male donor with ankylosing spondylitis.

To note about this clonotype: A junction boundary mismatches the germline segment, possibly from a read error. The rearrangement links TRBV11-2 to TRBJ2-3; 14 nucleotides agree with TRBD2. Germline V gene data show CDR1 as SGHAT and CDR2 as FQNNGV. The CDR3 has 18 amino acids. CDR3 sequence: CASSLELGTSGSRDTQYF. The CDR3 coding sequence is TGTGCCAGCAGCTTAGAGCTGGGGACTAGCGGGAGCAGAGATACGCAGTATTTT.

This clonotype showed up many times. V is TRBV18 and J is TRBJ2-3, with TRBD2 matching over 9 bases. Germline assignment: CDR1 KGHSH and CDR2 LQKENI. The length of the CDR3 is 15 residues. Trimming took 5 bases from V and 2 from J; bases not matched to a gene: 5. The CDR3 DNA reads as TGTGCCAGCTCATGGACTAGCGCCTACACAGATACGCAGTATTTT. Translation: CASSWTSAYTDTQYF.

This clonotype showed up many times. The V call is TRBV4-1, the J call TRBJ1-5; possibly TRBD1 for D (6 bases). Trimming took 1 base from V and 4 from J, leaving 14 bases between them. Germline loops: CDR1 MGHRA, CDR2 YSYEKL. CDR3 size: 16 residues. CDR3 sequence: CASSQGRGTGNQPQHF. The CDR3 DNA is TGCGCCAGCAGCCAAGGAAGGGGGACGGGAAATCAGCCCCAGCATTTT.

The genes are TRBV27 and TRBJ1-6, with TRBD1 as a possible D gene (5 bases). There are 14 residues in the CDR3. CDR1 and CDR2 (germline): MNHEY, SMNVEV (reference sequence). Trimming left V 5 bases short and J 9 bases short, with 14 bases between. The CDR3 region is CASSPFRGASPLHF. Written as DNA, the CDR3 is TGTGCCAGCAGTCCCTTCCGAGGGGCTTCACCCCTCCACTTT.

At least ten counts were recorded for this clonotype. V is TRBV7-2 and J is TRBJ2-7; maybe TRBD1 (6 bases). The CDR3 totals 14 residues. With 2 bases removed from V and 0 bases from J, the gap between germline ends came to 8 bases. Germline CDR1 SGHTA, CDR2 FQGNSA. The CDR3 is CASSLMGASYEQYF. The CDR3 DNA reads as TGTGCCAGCAGCTTAATGGGGGCCTCCTACGAGCAGTACTTC.

The CDR3 loop is CASQRQGIDEQYF. Written as DNA, the CDR3 is TGTGCCAGCCAGAGACAGGGAATCGACGAGCAGTACTTC. The chain recombines TRBV6-1 with TRBJ2-7; 7 nucleotides align to TRBD1. This CDR3 has 13 amino acids. J lost 5 bases, V lost 8 bases, and 9 bases had no gene match. The germline V gene encodes CDR1 MNHNS and CDR2 SASEGT.

The V and J genes are TRBV5-1 and TRBJ2-3; either TRBD1 or TRBD2 may supply D (5 bases each). V lost 0 bases and J 2 bases, leaving 10 bases between the germline ends. This CDR3 comprises 15 residues. Per the germline V gene, CDR1 is SGHRS and CDR2 is YFSETQ. This chain's CDR3 is CASSLGGTITDTQYF. For the CDR3, the DNA is TGCGCCAGCAGCTTGGGGGGGACCATCACAGATACGCAGTATTTT.

This clonotype was detected a few times. This chain links TRBV18 with TRBJ1-1; D uncertain. V lost 3 bases to trimming and J lost 6 bases, with 11 bases between them. CDR3 length: 13 amino acids. Looked up from germline, CDR1 is KGHSH and CDR2 is LQKENI. The CDR3 DNA sequence: TGTGCCAGCTCACCGGACTTGGAGGCTGAAGCTTTCTTT. Translated, it gives CASSPDLEAEAFF.